The source of this T cell receptor beta chain is a study of cytomegalovirus exposure and HLA in healthy donors. Findings and limits, study-wide: It was 164 TCR beta chains that were listed as cytomegalovirus-associated. It was likely that a cluster of highly shared sequence variants was a sequencing artifact.

Comment on this clone: Its antigen remains unidentified.

The PCR ran on 60 Vbeta and 13 Jbeta primers. Data came from immunoSEQ multiplex PCR; TCRdb stores just in-frame clones and leaves some out. The sample has about 150,000 clones, about 76% seen once. Germline V gene data show CDR1 as SNHLY and CDR2 as FYNNEI. Trimming took off 3 bases at V and 2 bases at J, with 17 bases between the two ends. The CDR3 contains 16 residues. The sequence came from a young man in good health and CMV-seropositive. The chain employs TRBV2 and TRBJ2-7, with D maybe TRBD1 (6 bases). Specimen: PBMCs. The CDR3 bases are TGTGCCAGCAGTGAGAGGGCGACAGGATCCCCCTACGAGCAGTACTTC. It is translated as CASSERATGSPYEQYF.